This record looks at one T cell receptor beta chain sequence and its context. It lacks a known antigen. A far bigger clonotype differs at one base, so this is likely a read error. The data originate from a study of CXCR3 chemokines and chemotherapy response in bladder cancer (dated by TCRdb to between 2020 and 2023). Turning to the overall study: The study set out to examine whether the activity of the CXCR3 chemokine system within tumors predicted response to chemotherapy in human bladder cancer.

Receptor amplification or capture employed PCR. TCRdb records Illumina HiSeq 2500 as the sequencer. The public reads were reanalyzed by TCRdb: fastp trimming at Q25, MiXCR alignment, in-frame beta chains only. CDR3 protein duplicates are merged, each entry listing the most common genes and DNA. The sample includes under 3,500 distinct CDR3 sequences, with 25% to 30% observed a single time. In total, the top ten clones hold about an eighth of the sample. From the cysteine through the phenylalanine, the CDR3 covers 12 amino acids. The CDR3 DNA has 36 bases and is translated from base 1. CDR1 and CDR2, per the germline V gene, are MNHEY and SVGAGI. Trimming at the junction amounts to 5 bases on V and 5 bases on J, and the germline ends lie 10 bases apart.

Sampling was performed from a patient whose treatment included neoadjuvant chemotherapy. The sequence was obtained from a human donor with bladder cancer that did not respond to neoadjuvant chemotherapy. The sequence links TRBV6-5 to TRBJ2-7, with an unclear D gene assignment. The CDR3 here reads CASSDDKDEQYF. Here is the DNA: TGTGCCAGCAGTGATGACAAGGACGAGCAGTACTTC.